These T cell receptor beta chains were read from a single sample in a study of CD8 T cells in ankylosing spondylitis. TCRdb reprocessed the 5' RACE reads via MiXCR and lists one record per CDR3 protein. The data show around 490,000 distinct CDR3 sequences, approximately 5% seen once. Sequencing input: blood, either unsorted or a sorted T cell fraction (not recorded which). These receptors were taken from a male donor with ankylosing spondylitis. CDR3s include the opening cysteine and the closing phenylalanine or tryptophan. Each record gives: V gene, clone size, D gene, J gene, CDR3 DNA, CDR3 protein. D genes are given only for firm matches. Not all rows give a size; the values are once, few, many and, for expanded clones, a class.

V: TRBV7-9; size: many; D: -; J: TRBJ1-2; DNA: TGTGCCAGCAGGGGAACAGGGTCCTCCTATGGCTACACCTTC; CDR3: CASRGTGSSYGYTF
V: TRBV4-3; size: many; D: -; J: TRBJ2-3; DNA: TGCGCCAGCAGCCAGCTTGGTATGGGGGTTCCAGATACGCAGTATTTT; CDR3: CASSQLGMGVPDTQYF
V: TRBV3-1; size: many; D: -; J: TRBJ2-3; DNA: TGTGCCAGCAGCCATAGGGGCACAGATACGCAGTATTTT; CDR3: CASSHRGTDTQYF
V: TRBV5-1; size: many; D: TRBD1; J: TRBJ1-2; DNA: TGCGCCAGCAAGGGACAGGGCGTTGGAAGTGGCTACACCTTC; CDR3: CASKGQGVGSGYTF
V: TRBV4-3; size: many; D: -; J: TRBJ1-3; DNA: TGCGCCAGCAGCCAAGCCACAGGGAATGGAAACACCATATATTTT; CDR3: CASSQATGNGNTIYF
V: TRBV7-9; size: many; D: TRBD1; J: TRBJ1-1; DNA: TGTGCCAGCAGCTTAGCCCGGGACAGGGGAGCGAACACTGAAGCTTTCTTT; CDR3: CASSLARDRGANTEAFF
V: TRBV7-9; size: many; D: -; J: TRBJ2-1; DNA: TGTGCCAGCAGCTTAGACTGGGGCAATGAGCAGTTCTTC; CDR3: CASSLDWGNEQFF
V: TRBV20-1; size: many; D: -; J: TRBJ2-3; DNA: TGCAGTGCTAGCCGCGGAAACATGGGCACAGATACGCAGTATTTT; CDR3: CSASRGNMGTDTQYF
V: TRBV4-1; size: -; D: TRBD1; J: TRBJ2-1; DNA: TGCGCCAGCAGAGACAGGGGGCTTAGCGATGAGCAGTTCTTC; CDR3: CASRDRGLSDEQFF
V: TRBV7-2; size: many; D: -; J: TRBJ1-2; DNA: TGTGCCAGCAGCCTGAGGGGGGGCGCGAACTATGGCTACACCTTC; CDR3: CASSLRGGANYGYTF
V: TRBV12-3/TRBV12-4; size: many; D: -; J: TRBJ1-1; DNA: TGTGCCAGCAGTCGAGGGGGTATGAACACTGAAGCTTTCTTT; CDR3: CASSRGGMNTEAFF
V: TRBV7-3; size: few; D: -; J: TRBJ1-1; DNA: TGTGCCAGCAGCTTAAGGCCCCACGGGGAGGGAGGCATGAACACTGAAGCTTTCTTT; CDR3: CASSLRPHGEGGMNTEAFF
V: TRBV6-1; size: many; D: TRBD2; J: TRBJ2-1; DNA: TGTGCCAGCAGGGGAGGGTCGAATGGGGGTGAGCAGTTCTTC; CDR3: CASRGGSNGGEQFF
V: TRBV4-2; size: many; D: TRBD2; J: TRBJ2-7; DNA: TGTGCCAGCAGCCATACAAGTGGGGGGGGAGGCTCCTACGAGCAGTACTTC; CDR3: CASSHTSGGGGSYEQYF
V: TRBV20-1; size: many; D: TRBD2; J: TRBJ2-3; DNA: TGCAGTGCAACCGGGACTAGAGAAAGTAGCACAGATACGCAGTATTTT; CDR3: CSATGTRESSTDTQYF
V: TRBV5-1; size: many; D: TRBD2; J: TRBJ2-1; DNA: TGCGCCAGCAGCTCACAACCCGGACTAGCGGGGGGCCATATGTACAATGAGCAGTTCTTC; CDR3: CASSSQPGLAGGHMYNEQFF
V: TRBV6-2/TRBV6-3; size: many; D: -; J: TRBJ1-1; DNA: TGTGCCAGCAGTTACTGGGGGGCTAGAGCTTTCTTT; CDR3: CASSYWGARAFF
V: TRBV29-1; size: many; D: TRBD2; J: TRBJ2-5; DNA: TGCAGCGTTGACGGGGGGGCGAGGGAGACCCAGTACTTC; CDR3: CSVDGGARETQYF
V: TRBV7-2; size: many; D: TRBD1; J: TRBJ2-5; DNA: TGTGCCAGCAGCCAGGACAGGGTTGAGACCCAGTACTTC; CDR3: CASSQDRVETQYF
V: TRBV2; size: -; D: TRBD1; J: TRBJ2-7; DNA: TGTGCCAGCAGTCTCCGGGGACAGGGGGCCAACTCCTACGAGCAGTACTTC; CDR3: CASSLRGQGANSYEQYF
V: TRBV7-9; size: many; D: -; J: TRBJ1-5; DNA: TGTGCCAGCAGCTCCGGGGCTAATCAGCCCCAGCATTTT; CDR3: CASSSGANQPQHF
V: TRBV7-2; size: many; D: -; J: TRBJ2-7; DNA: TGTGCCAGCAGCATAACAGGGTTGGTAGGCGAGCAGTACTTC; CDR3: CASSITGLVGEQYF
V: TRBV29-1; size: many; D: -; J: TRBJ1-2; DNA: TGCAGCGTTGATGGGGTTAACTATGGCTACACCTTC; CDR3: CSVDGVNYGYTF
V: TRBV7-9; size: -; D: -; J: TRBJ2-1; DNA: TGTGCCAGCAGCTTAGCTCTCGGATTTGGGTACAATGAGCAGTTCTTC; CDR3: CASSLALGFGYNEQFF
V: TRBV11-2; size: many; D: -; J: TRBJ2-2; DNA: TGTGCCAGCAGCTTACAGGGCCTGAACACCGGGGAGCTGTTTTTT; CDR3: CASSLQGLNTGELFF
V: TRBV9; size: many; D: TRBD2; J: TRBJ2-7; DNA: TGTGCCAGCAGCGTTAGCGGGGGGTACGAGCAGTACTTC; CDR3: CASSVSGGYEQYF
V: TRBV7-2; size: many; D: -; J: TRBJ2-3; DNA: TGTGCCAGCAGCTTAGATTGGAGCACAGATACGCAGTATTTT; CDR3: CASSLDWSTDTQYF
V: TRBV6-1; size: few; D: TRBD1; J: TRBJ1-2; DNA: TGTGCCACCAGATTGACAGGGGGCGTGGATGGCTACACCTTC; CDR3: CATRLTGGVDGYTF
V: TRBV7-2; size: many; D: TRBD1; J: TRBJ1-4; DNA: TGTGCCAGCAGCCCCGGGACAGAGGTTAATGAAAAACTGTTTTTT; CDR3: CASSPGTEVNEKLFF